This T cell receptor beta chain was sequenced for a study of blood T cells in healthy people across ages. Study-level background: Capture via template switching afforded approximately one barcoded beta molecule per two T cells. Study conclusions and caveats: Comparison with aged donors showed that long-lived donors had more naive CD4+ cells and higher diversity. A roughly linear fall in TCR beta diversity per million T cells was seen with increasing age.

A second PCR, run for roughly 7 to 11 cycles, used a sample-barcoded 5' primer plus a J-beta primer mix. One entry per CDR3 protein, called by TCRdb with MiXCR from the 5' RACE reads. Of about 680,000 distinct CDR3 sequences in the sample, around half are singletons; the top ten hold around 32%. Trimming took off 2 bases at V and 2 bases at J, with 4 bases between the two ends. The germline V gene encodes CDR1 SGHTA and CDR2 FQGNSA. The CDR3 runs 12 residues. Whenever a sample was processed, at least 6 million PBMCs were isolated. This clonotype was detected ten times or more. Its antigen is currently unknown.

What was sequenced was blood. The chain employs TRBV7-2 and TRBJ2-7; D ambiguous. The clonotype originates from a woman aged 55 to 70 in good health. Written as DNA, the CDR3 is TGTGCCAGCAGCTTAAGACCCTACGAGCAGTACTTC. It is translated as CASSLRPYEQYF.